The 17 T cell receptor beta chains below all came from one sample that was sequenced in a study of CXCR3-negative and CXCR3-positive naive CD8 T cells. Each TRB cDNA library was prepared by 5' RACE (with UMI labels). TCRdb reprocessed the 5' RACE reads, keeping one entry per CDR3 protein, no DNA. The sample data list about 90,000 distinct CDR3 sequences. Material for sequencing was naive CXCR3- CD8+ T cells from blood. Sample subset: CD45RO-CCR7+CD27+CD95- naive CD8+ T cells lacking CXCR3 (TNR3-). Source of these receptors: a human donor in good health. Some clones in this sample may be carry-over from other donors' samples.

The genes are TRBV29-1 and TRBJ2-7; no DNA is available, so the TRBD1 call from TCRdb remains unchecked. The CDR3 extends over 15 amino acids. The V gene's germline CDR1 is SQVTM and CDR2 ANQGSEA. CDR3 loop: CSVEEPGGEDYEQYF.

The gene calls are TRBV7-8 and TRBJ2-7; without DNA, the TCRdb call of TRBD1 cannot be checked. This CDR3 contains 16 residues. Germline CDR1 reads SGHVS; CDR2 reads FQNEAQ. CDR3 protein: CASSFSEADRGLEQYF.

The chain employs TRBV12-3 or TRBV12-4 and TRBJ2-3; TCRdb proposes TRBD2, but this gene call is untestable without DNA. The CDR3 spans 16 residues. CDR3 in amino acids: CASSLYSGRAGNTQYF.

The chain combines TRBV28 with TRBJ1-2. The germline V gene has CDR1 MDHEN and CDR2 SYDVKM. The CDR3 length is 14 residues. The CDR3 reads CASSYGQLNYGYTF.

The gene calls are TRBV28 and TRBJ1-2; checking the TCRdb D call of TRBD1 is not possible without DNA. The CDR3 consists of 14 residues. Germline CDR1 reads MDHEN; CDR2 reads SYDVKM. CDR3: CASSPTGEEYGYTF.

The CDR3 loop reads CASSQELTYEQYF. The genes are TRBV4-3 and TRBJ2-7. The CDR3 length is 13 residues. Germline V CDR1 and CDR2: LGHNA, YSLEER.

The V call is TRBV2, the J call TRBJ1-6; TCRdb proposes TRBD1, but this gene call is untestable without DNA. The CDR3 length is 16 residues. Germline V CDR1 and CDR2: SNHLY, FYNNEI. The CDR3 spells CASSPDSSSYNSPLHF.

The chain uses TRBV27 and TRBJ2-7. The germline gives CDR1 MNHEY, CDR2 SMNVEV (reference sequence). This CDR3 has 13 residues. This chain's CDR3 is CASSLSGSYEQYF.

The V and J genes are TRBV5-1 and TRBJ2-7. Germline CDR1 reads SGHRS; CDR2 reads YFSETQ. The CDR3 loop spans 13 amino acids. The CDR3 is CASSLAENYEQYF. The whole variable domain, filled in from reference TRBV5-1 and TRBJ2-7, reads KAGVTQTPRYLIKTRGQQVTLSCSPISGHRSVSWYQQTPGQGLQFLFEYFSETQRNKGNFPGRFSGRQFSNSRSEMNVSTLELGDSALYLCASSLAENYEQYFGPGTRLTVT.

The V and J genes are TRBV28 and TRBJ1-2. This CDR3 is 12 amino acids long. The germline V gene has CDR1 MDHEN and CDR2 SYDVKM. CDR3 sequence: CASSDPNYGYTF.

The rearrangement uses TRBV7-2 and TRBJ2-3; the D call of TRBD1 rests on TCRdb alone, since no DNA is present to check it. The germline CDR1 and CDR2 sequences are SGHTA and FQGNSA. This CDR3 has 16 residues. CDR3 amino acids: CASSLVAGAYTDTQYF.

This rearrangement joins TRBV19 to TRBJ2-2; TCRdb's D call, TRBD1, is unchecked because there is no DNA. CDR1 and CDR2 (germline): LNHDA, SQIVND (reference sequence). CDR3 length: 14 residues. CDR3: CASSIGGRTGELFF.

The rearrangement joins TRBV7-6 to TRBJ2-1; TCRdb designates TRBD2, a call that cannot be tested without DNA. The CDR3 is 14 amino acids. Germline values: CDR1 SGHVS, CDR2 FNYEAQ. This CDR3 is CASSSTPSQPEQFF. The full variable domain, completed using reference TRBV7-6 and TRBJ2-1, is GAGVSQSPRYKVTKRGQDVALRCDPISGHVSLYWYRQALGQGPEFLTYFNYEAQQDKSGLPNDRFSAERPEGSISTLTIQRTEQRDSAMYRCASSSTPSQPEQFFGPGTRLTVL.

The chain is built from TRBV7-9 and TRBJ1-1. The CDR3 totals 19 residues. Germline assignment: CDR1 SEHNR and CDR2 FQNEAQ (reference sequence). CDR3 amino acids: CASSLAGGPSFLGGTEAFF.

J is TRBJ2-1 and V is TRBV20-1; absent DNA, TCRdb's TRBD2 call cannot be checked. CDR3 size: 14 residues. From germline, CDR1 is DFQATT and CDR2 SNEGSKA (reference sequence). The CDR3 region is CSARGPSSYNEQLF.

The chain is built from TRBV7-2 and TRBJ1-2; without DNA, the TCRdb call of TRBD1 cannot be checked. This CDR3 region has 15 residues. Germline V gene sequence: CDR1 SGHTA, CDR2 FQGNSA. CDR3 region: CASSDAGQGGYGYTF.

The chain links TRBV7-9 to TRBJ2-7; TCRdb designates TRBD1, a call that cannot be tested without DNA. Germline V lookup: CDR1 SEHNR, CDR2 FQNEAQ (reference sequence). The CDR3 has 14 residues. The CDR3 loop is CASTPSGQFYEQYF.